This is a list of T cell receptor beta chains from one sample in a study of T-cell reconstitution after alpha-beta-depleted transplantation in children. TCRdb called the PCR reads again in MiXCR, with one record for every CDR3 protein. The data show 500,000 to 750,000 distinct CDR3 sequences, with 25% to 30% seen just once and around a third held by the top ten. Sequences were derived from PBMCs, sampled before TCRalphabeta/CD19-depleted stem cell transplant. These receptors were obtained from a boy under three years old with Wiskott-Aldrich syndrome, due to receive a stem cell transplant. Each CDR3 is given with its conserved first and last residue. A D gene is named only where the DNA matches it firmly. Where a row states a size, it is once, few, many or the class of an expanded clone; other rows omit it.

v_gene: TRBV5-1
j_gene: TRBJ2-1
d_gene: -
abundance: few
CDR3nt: TGCGCCAGCAGCCCGGGACTTCATGAGCAGTTCTTC
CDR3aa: CASSPGLHEQFF

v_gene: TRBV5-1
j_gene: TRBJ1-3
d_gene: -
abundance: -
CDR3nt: TGCGCCAGCAGCTTAATAAACTCCGACTCTGGAAACACCATATATTTT
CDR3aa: CASSLINSDSGNTIYF

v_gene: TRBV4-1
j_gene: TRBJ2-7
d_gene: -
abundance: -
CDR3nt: TGCGCCAGCAGCCAGAGGACAGTTTCCGACGAGCAGTACTTC
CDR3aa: CASSQRTVSDEQYF

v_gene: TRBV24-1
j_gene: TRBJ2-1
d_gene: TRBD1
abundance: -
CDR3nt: TGTGCCACCGCCCCCGGGACAGGGGTTCGAGAGCAGTTCTTC
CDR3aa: CATAPGTGVREQFF

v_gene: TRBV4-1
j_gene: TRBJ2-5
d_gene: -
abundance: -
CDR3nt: TGCGCCAGCAGCCTTACCGGGACGGGATCGGAGACCCAGTACTTC
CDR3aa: CASSLTGTGSETQYF

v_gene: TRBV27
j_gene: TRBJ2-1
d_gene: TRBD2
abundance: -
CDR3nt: TGTGCCAGCGGGGGACTAGCGGATTACAATGAGCAGTTCTTC
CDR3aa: CASGGLADYNEQFF

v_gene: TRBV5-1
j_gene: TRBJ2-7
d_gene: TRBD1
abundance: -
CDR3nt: TGCGCCAGCAGCTTAATGAGGGGGCCTCCCTACGAGCAGTACTTC
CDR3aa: CASSLMRGPPYEQYF

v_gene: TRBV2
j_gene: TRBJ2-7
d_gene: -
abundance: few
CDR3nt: TGTGCCAGCAGTTTCGAGCAGGTCTCCTACGAGCAGTACTTC
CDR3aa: CASSFEQVSYEQYF

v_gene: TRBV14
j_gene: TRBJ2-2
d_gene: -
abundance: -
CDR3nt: TGTGCCAGCAGCCAACAACTCACCGGGGAGCTGTTTTTT
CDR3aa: CASSQQLTGELFF

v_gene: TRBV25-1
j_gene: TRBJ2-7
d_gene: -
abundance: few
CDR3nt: TGTGCCAGCAGTGGAGGGGGGTTAAGGTCCAGCTCCTACGAGCAGTACTTC
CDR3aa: CASSGGGLRSSSYEQYF

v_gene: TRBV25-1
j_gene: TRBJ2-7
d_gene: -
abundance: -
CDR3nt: TGTGCCAGCAGTGAAGGAGGGCCGAACTACGAGCAGTACTTC
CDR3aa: CASSEGGPNYEQYF

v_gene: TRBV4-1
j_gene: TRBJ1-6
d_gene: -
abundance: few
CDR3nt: TGCGCCAGCAGCCAAGACGGACGCACCGCAGATTCACCCCTCCACTTT
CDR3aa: CASSQDGRTADSPLHF

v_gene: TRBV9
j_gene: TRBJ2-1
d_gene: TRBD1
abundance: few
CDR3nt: TGTGCCAGCAGCGAACGGGGAGACAGGGTTTTCGACAATGAGCAGTTCTTC
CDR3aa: CASSERGDRVFDNEQFF

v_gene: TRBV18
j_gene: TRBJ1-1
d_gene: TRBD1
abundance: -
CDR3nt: TGTGCCAGCTCACCGGACAGGGGAACTATGAACACTGAAGCTTTCTTT
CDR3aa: CASSPDRGTMNTEAFF

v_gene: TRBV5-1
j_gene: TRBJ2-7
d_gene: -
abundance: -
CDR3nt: TGCGCCAGCAGCTTGTCCCCAGGGTACAGGCGCTACGAGCAGTACTTC
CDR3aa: CASSLSPGYRRYEQYF

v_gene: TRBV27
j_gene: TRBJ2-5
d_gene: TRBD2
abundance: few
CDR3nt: TGTGCCAGCAGGCGACTAGCGGGAGGATGGGAAGAGACCCAGTACTTC
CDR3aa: CASRRLAGGWEETQYF

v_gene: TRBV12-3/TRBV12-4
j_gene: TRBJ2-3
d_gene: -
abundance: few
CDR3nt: TGTGCCAGCAGTCCCGACTATTCAGATACGCAGTATTTT
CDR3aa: CASSPDYSDTQYF

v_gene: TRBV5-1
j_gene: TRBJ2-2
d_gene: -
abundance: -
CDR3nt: TGCGCCAGCAGCTTGGACGGCTGGACAGGAGGGACCGGGGAGCTGTTTTTT
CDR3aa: CASSLDGWTGGTGELFF

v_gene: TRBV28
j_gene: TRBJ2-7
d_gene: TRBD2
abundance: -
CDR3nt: TGTGCCAGCAGCAAGGGACTAGCGAGGAGCTACGAGCAGTACTTC
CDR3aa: CASSKGLARSYEQYF

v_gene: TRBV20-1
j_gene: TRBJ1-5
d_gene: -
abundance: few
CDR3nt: TGCAGTGCTAGAGCCCCAGGAAGCAATCAGCCCCAGCATTTT
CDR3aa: CSARAPGSNQPQHF

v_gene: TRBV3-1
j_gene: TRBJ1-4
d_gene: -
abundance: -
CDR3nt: TGTGCCAGCAGCCAAGATCAGGGCGACATACATCTCTGGAATGAAAAACTGTTTTTT
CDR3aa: CASSQDQGDIHLWNEKLFF

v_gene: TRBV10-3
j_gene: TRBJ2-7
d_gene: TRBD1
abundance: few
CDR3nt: TGTGCCATCAGCCGGGACAGGGCCTACGAGCAGTACTTC
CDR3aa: CAISRDRAYEQYF

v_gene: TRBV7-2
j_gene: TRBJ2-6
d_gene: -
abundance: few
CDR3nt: TGTGCCAGCAGCCTAACAGGGCTTGGGGCCAACGTCCTGACTTTC
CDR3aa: CASSLTGLGANVLTF

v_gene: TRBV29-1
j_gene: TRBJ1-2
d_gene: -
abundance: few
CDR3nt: TGCAGCGGGCGGCTGATTCAGGGCTATGGCTACACCTTC
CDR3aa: CSGRLIQGYGYTF

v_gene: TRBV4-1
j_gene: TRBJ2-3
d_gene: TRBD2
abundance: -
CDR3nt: TGCGCCAGCAGCCAAGACGGGGGGAGGGCCACAGATACGCAGTATTTT
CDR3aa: CASSQDGGRATDTQYF

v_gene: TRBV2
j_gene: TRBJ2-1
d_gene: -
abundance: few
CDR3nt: TGTGCCAGCAGTCCAGGTACTAGTGCGCAGTTCTTC
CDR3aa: CASSPGTSAQFF

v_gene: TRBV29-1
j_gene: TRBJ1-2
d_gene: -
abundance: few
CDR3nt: TGCAGCGCCGACAGTCTCTCGTCTAACTATGGCTACACCTTC
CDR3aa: CSADSLSSNYGYTF

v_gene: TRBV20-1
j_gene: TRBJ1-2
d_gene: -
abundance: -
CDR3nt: TGCAGTGCTACCAAGGGCTTAAATGGCTACACCTTC
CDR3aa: CSATKGLNGYTF

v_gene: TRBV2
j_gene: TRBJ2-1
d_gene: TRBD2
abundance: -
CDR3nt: TGTGCCAGCAGTGAAAGACTAGCGGGCTCCTACAATGAGCAGTTCTTC
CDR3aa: CASSERLAGSYNEQFF

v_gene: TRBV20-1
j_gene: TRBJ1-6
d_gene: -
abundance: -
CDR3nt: TGCAGTGCTAGAAAGGCCAGGGAGGGATATAATTCACCCCTCCACTTT
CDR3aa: CSARKAREGYNSPLHF